A selection of T cell receptor beta chains follows, all from one sample in a study of blood T cell repertoires in COVID-19. Sequencing used immunoSEQ multiplex PCR; TCRdb keeps in-frame clones, though not all of them. The repertoire has approximately 160,000 clones, over 70% of them found once; the top ten carry 3.6%. Sequencing input: PBMCs or T cells enriched from blood (not recorded which). The receptor source for this set is a woman aged 50 to 65 in a cohort exposed to, infected with or recovered from COVID-19 (not recorded which). The CDR3 runs from the conserved cysteine through the conserved F or W. The order of the fields is CDR3 DNA, CDR3 protein, J gene, V gene, clone size, D gene. A D gene is named only where the DNA matches it firmly. Not every row has a clone size; where given, it reads once, few, many or a size class.

CDR3 DNA: TGTGCCAGTAGTACTCGACAGAACACTGAAGCTTTCTTT; CDR3 protein: CASSTRQNTEAFF; J gene: TRBJ1-1; V gene: TRBV19; clone size: few; D gene: NA
CDR3 DNA: TGTGCCAGCAGTGTGACAGGGGAAGGAAACACCATATATTTT; CDR3 protein: CASSVTGEGNTIYF; J gene: TRBJ1-3; V gene: TRBV2; clone size: NA; D gene: TRBD1
CDR3 DNA: TGCAGCGTTCAAATAACCCGAGGGTTTAGTGTCCAAGAGACCCAGTACTTC; CDR3 protein: CSVQITRGFSVQETQYF; J gene: TRBJ2-5; V gene: TRBV29-1; clone size: once; D gene: NA
CDR3 DNA: TGTGCTAGTGGGTTTGGAGGGGCGAGGGGCGCTGAAGCTTTCTTT; CDR3 protein: CASGFGGARGAEAFF; J gene: TRBJ1-1; V gene: TRBV12-5; clone size: NA; D gene: NA
CDR3 DNA: TGTGCCAGCAGTGAGGTTTGGTACAGTGCCTACGAGCAGTACTTC; CDR3 protein: CASSEVWYSAYEQYF; J gene: TRBJ2-7; V gene: TRBV6-1; clone size: NA; D gene: NA
CDR3 DNA: TGTGCCAGCAGTGGACAAGTCACAGATACGCAGTATTTT; CDR3 protein: CASSGQVTDTQYF; J gene: TRBJ2-3; V gene: TRBV28; clone size: NA; D gene: NA
CDR3 DNA: TGCGCCAGCAGCCAAGAACTTGATCAGCCCCAGCATTTT; CDR3 protein: CASSQELDQPQHF; J gene: TRBJ1-5; V gene: TRBV4-3; clone size: NA; D gene: NA
CDR3 DNA: TGTGCCTGGACCTGGACAGGGGGCAATGAGCAGTTCTTC; CDR3 protein: CAWTWTGGNEQFF; J gene: TRBJ2-1; V gene: TRBV30; clone size: NA; D gene: TRBD1
CDR3 DNA: TGTGCCATCAAGGGGACCGGGCGGGAGAATGAGCAGTTCTTC; CDR3 protein: CAIKGTGRENEQFF; J gene: TRBJ2-1; V gene: TRBV10-3; clone size: once; D gene: TRBD2
CDR3 DNA: TGTGCCAGCAGCTTCGAGGCCAGCTCCTACAATGAGCAGTTCTTC; CDR3 protein: CASSFEASSYNEQFF; J gene: TRBJ2-1; V gene: TRBV11-2; clone size: NA; D gene: NA
CDR3 DNA: TGTGCCAGCAGCCAAGGCGATGTGGGGGCGGGAGAAGAGACCCAGTACTTC; CDR3 protein: CASSQGDVGAGEETQYF; J gene: TRBJ2-5; V gene: TRBV4-2; clone size: NA; D gene: NA
CDR3 DNA: TGTGCCAGCAGCCTGGGACAGGGACCCTCCTACGAGCAGTACTTC; CDR3 protein: CASSLGQGPSYEQYF; J gene: TRBJ2-7; V gene: TRBV5-4; clone size: NA; D gene: TRBD1
CDR3 DNA: TGTGCCATCAGTGATAAAAACGCCTGGACAGGAGCAATATATAATAATTCACCCCTCCACTTT; CDR3 protein: CAISDKNAWTGAIYNNSPLHF; J gene: TRBJ1-6; V gene: TRBV10-3; clone size: NA; D gene: TRBD1
CDR3 DNA: TGTGCCAGCAGCGCCACAGGGGGTCCCGGCTCCTACGAGCAGTACTTC; CDR3 protein: CASSATGGPGSYEQYF; J gene: TRBJ2-7; V gene: TRBV28; clone size: NA; D gene: TRBD1
CDR3 DNA: TGTGCCAGCAGCCATCAAGGACTAGCGGGGGACTTCATCTACGAGCAGTACTTC; CDR3 protein: CASSHQGLAGDFIYEQYF; J gene: TRBJ2-7; V gene: TRBV4-2; clone size: NA; D gene: TRBD2
CDR3 DNA: TGTGCCAGCAGCTTAGATCTGAGTCGCGAGCAGTACTTC; CDR3 protein: CASSLDLSREQYF; J gene: TRBJ2-7; V gene: TRBV11-2; clone size: NA; D gene: NA
CDR3 DNA: TGTGCCAGCAGCTTCAGGGACAGTCCCATTTCACCCCTCCACTTT; CDR3 protein: CASSFRDSPISPLHF; J gene: TRBJ1-6; V gene: TRBV7-2; clone size: NA; D gene: TRBD1
CDR3 DNA: TGTGCCAGCAGCTTGTATGGGCCTAACTATGGCTACACCTTC; CDR3 protein: CASSLYGPNYGYTF; J gene: TRBJ1-2; V gene: TRBV5-5; clone size: NA; D gene: NA
CDR3 DNA: TGTGCCAGCTCACCAGGAGGACAGAGCGGCGAGCAGTACTTC; CDR3 protein: CASSPGGQSGEQYF; J gene: TRBJ2-7; V gene: TRBV18; clone size: few; D gene: NA
CDR3 DNA: TGCGCCAGCAGCTGGGGAGTCAATGAAAAACTGTTTTTT; CDR3 protein: CASSWGVNEKLFF; J gene: TRBJ1-4; V gene: TRBV5-1; clone size: NA; D gene: NA
CDR3 DNA: TGCGCCAGCAGCTTGGAACAGGGACAACTATACGAGCAGTACTTC; CDR3 protein: CASSLEQGQLYEQYF; J gene: TRBJ2-7; V gene: TRBV5-1; clone size: NA; D gene: NA
CDR3 DNA: TGTGCCAGCAGCTTCCAAGCGGGGGGGCCCCCAGATACGCAGTATTTT; CDR3 protein: CASSFQAGGPPDTQYF; J gene: TRBJ2-3; V gene: TRBV7-3; clone size: NA; D gene: TRBD2
CDR3 DNA: TGTGCCAGTAGTCCCCGGGGGGTCGGGGAGCTGTTTTTT; CDR3 protein: CASSPRGVGELFF; J gene: TRBJ2-2; V gene: TRBV19; clone size: NA; D gene: TRBD2
CDR3 DNA: TGTGCCAGCAGCCAGGGACAGGGTTATCAGCCCCAGCATTTT; CDR3 protein: CASSQGQGYQPQHF; J gene: TRBJ1-5; V gene: TRBV3-1/TRBV3-2; clone size: once; D gene: TRBD1
CDR3 DNA: TGTGCCAGCAGCTTAGGAGGGCTCGAAGGGAACACTGAAGCTTTCTTT; CDR3 protein: CASSLGGLEGNTEAFF; J gene: TRBJ1-1; V gene: TRBV5-5; clone size: NA; D gene: NA
CDR3 DNA: TGTGCTAGCAGCTCACGGACAGCGAACACCGGGGAGCTGTTTTTT; CDR3 protein: CASSSRTANTGELFF; J gene: TRBJ2-2; V gene: TRBV7-7; clone size: NA; D gene: NA
CDR3 DNA: TGTGCCAGCAGCCTTTTGACAGGGTGGGAGACCCAGTACTTC; CDR3 protein: CASSLLTGWETQYF; J gene: TRBJ2-5; V gene: TRBV7-9; clone size: NA; D gene: TRBD1
CDR3 DNA: TGTGCCTGTGTTACAGGGAATCAGCCCCAGCATTTT; CDR3 protein: CACVTGNQPQHF; J gene: TRBJ1-5; V gene: TRBV30; clone size: NA; D gene: NA
CDR3 DNA: TGTGCCAGCAGCGTAGGGGGCTCCTGGCGGTACCAAGAGACCCAGTACTTC; CDR3 protein: CASSVGGSWRYQETQYF; J gene: TRBJ2-5; V gene: TRBV9; clone size: once; D gene: NA
CDR3 DNA: TGTGCCAGCAGCTTGGACCTAGCGGGGGAAGAGACCCAGTACTTC; CDR3 protein: CASSLDLAGEETQYF; J gene: TRBJ2-5; V gene: TRBV5-4; clone size: NA; D gene: TRBD2
CDR3 DNA: TGTGCCAGCAGCAAAGAGGGGCAGGGGGGAAGGGAGACCCAGTACTTC; CDR3 protein: CASSKEGQGGRETQYF; J gene: TRBJ2-5; V gene: TRBV21-1; clone size: NA; D gene: NA
CDR3 DNA: TGTGCCTGGACCCGAGGGACAGGAGTACAAGAGACCCAGTACTTC; CDR3 protein: CAWTRGTGVQETQYF; J gene: TRBJ2-5; V gene: TRBV30; clone size: NA; D gene: TRBD1
CDR3 DNA: TGTGCCAGCAGTTATTGGACAGGGGACGTTTCACCCCTCCACTTT; CDR3 protein: CASSYWTGDVSPLHF; J gene: TRBJ1-6; V gene: TRBV6-2/TRBV6-3; clone size: NA; D gene: TRBD1
CDR3 DNA: TGTGCCAGCAGTTTAGGGACAAACTATGGCTACACCTTC; CDR3 protein: CASSLGTNYGYTF; J gene: TRBJ1-2; V gene: TRBV12-3/TRBV12-4; clone size: once; D gene: NA
CDR3 DNA: TGTGCCAGCTCACGCGACGGAGACTATGGCTACACCTTC; CDR3 protein: CASSRDGDYGYTF; J gene: TRBJ1-2; V gene: TRBV18; clone size: NA; D gene: NA
CDR3 DNA: TGTGCCAGTAGTATATTGGCAGGCTACGAGCAGTACTTC; CDR3 protein: CASSILAGYEQYF; J gene: TRBJ2-7; V gene: TRBV19; clone size: NA; D gene: NA
CDR3 DNA: TGTGCCAGCAGCCAATGGAGTTACCGGGAAAACATGAACACTGAAGCTTTCTTT; CDR3 protein: CASSQWSYRENMNTEAFF; J gene: TRBJ1-1; V gene: TRBV14; clone size: NA; D gene: NA
CDR3 DNA: TGTGCCAGCAGCGGGACAGGGGTCCTCCTCTCTGGAAACACCATATATTTT; CDR3 protein: CASSGTGVLLSGNTIYF; J gene: TRBJ1-3; V gene: TRBV5-5; clone size: NA; D gene: TRBD1
CDR3 DNA: TGTGCCAGTAGTAGGCGGGGGCAAGAGACCCAGTACTTC; CDR3 protein: CASSRRGQETQYF; J gene: TRBJ2-5; V gene: TRBV19; clone size: NA; D gene: TRBD2
CDR3 DNA: TGCGCCAGCAGCCAAGCCACAAACACGGGTTATGGCTACACCTTC; CDR3 protein: CASSQATNTGYGYTF; J gene: TRBJ1-2; V gene: TRBV4-1; clone size: NA; D gene: NA
CDR3 DNA: TGTGCCAGCAGTTACGGGGGGGAATACGAGCAGTACTTC; CDR3 protein: CASSYGGEYEQYF; J gene: TRBJ2-7; V gene: TRBV6-6; clone size: NA; D gene: TRBD2
CDR3 DNA: TGTGCCAGCAAAAAGGGACTAGCGGGGTTCACAGATACGCAGTATTTT; CDR3 protein: CASKKGLAGFTDTQYF; J gene: TRBJ2-3; V gene: TRBV2; clone size: NA; D gene: TRBD2
CDR3 DNA: TGTGCCAGTAGTATGCGGGCCGAAGCTTTCTTT; CDR3 protein: CASSMRAEAFF; J gene: TRBJ1-1; V gene: TRBV19; clone size: few; D gene: NA
CDR3 DNA: TGTGCCAGCAGCTTTCGAGAAAATCAGCCCCAGCATTTT; CDR3 protein: CASSFRENQPQHF; J gene: TRBJ1-5; V gene: TRBV7-8; clone size: NA; D gene: NA
CDR3 DNA: TGCGCCAGCAGGGATGGGACAGGGGGCAATCAGCCCCAGCATTTT; CDR3 protein: CASRDGTGGNQPQHF; J gene: TRBJ1-5; V gene: TRBV5-1; clone size: NA; D gene: TRBD1
CDR3 DNA: TGTGCCAGCAGCTTAGGAACATCTCGTAGCAATCAGCCCCAGCATTTT; CDR3 protein: CASSLGTSRSNQPQHF; J gene: TRBJ1-5; V gene: TRBV7-9; clone size: NA; D gene: NA
CDR3 DNA: TGTGCCATCAGTGAGCCCCAACAGGGGAAGGAAAAACTGTTTTTT; CDR3 protein: CAISEPQQGKEKLFF; J gene: TRBJ1-4; V gene: TRBV10-3; clone size: once; D gene: TRBD1
CDR3 DNA: TGTGCCAGCAGCCTGATGGGGGGTAACTATGGCTACACCTTC; CDR3 protein: CASSLMGGNYGYTF; J gene: TRBJ1-2; V gene: TRBV5-6; clone size: NA; D gene: NA
CDR3 DNA: TGCGCCAGCAGTCCCGACAGGGGTAGGGAGCAGTACTTC; CDR3 protein: CASSPDRGREQYF; J gene: TRBJ2-7; V gene: TRBV5-1; clone size: few; D gene: TRBD1
CDR3 DNA: TGTGCCAGCAGACGACTAGCGGAAGACAATGAGCAGTTCTTC; CDR3 protein: CASRRLAEDNEQFF; J gene: TRBJ2-1; V gene: TRBV6-5; clone size: NA; D gene: TRBD2
CDR3 DNA: TGTGCCAGCAGCCAAGATTCGAGCTCTGGAAACACCATATATTTT; CDR3 protein: CASSQDSSSGNTIYF; J gene: TRBJ1-3; V gene: TRBV3-1/TRBV3-2; clone size: once; D gene: NA
CDR3 DNA: TGCGCCAGCAAACGGACTAGTCCCACCGGGGAGCTGTTTTTT; CDR3 protein: CASKRTSPTGELFF; J gene: TRBJ2-2; V gene: TRBV4-1; clone size: NA; D gene: TRBD2
CDR3 DNA: TGTGCCAGCTATGGGGCTGACAACCAGGCCGGGGAGCTGTTTTTT; CDR3 protein: CASYGADNQAGELFF; J gene: TRBJ2-2; V gene: TRBV28; clone size: NA; D gene: NA
CDR3 DNA: TGTGCCAGCAGTTTACAGGGGGTTGGCACTGAAGCTTTCTTT; CDR3 protein: CASSLQGVGTEAFF; J gene: TRBJ1-1; V gene: TRBV7-2; clone size: NA; D gene: TRBD1
CDR3 DNA: TGTGCCAGCAGCGAACAGGGGGCTGGCCTCAACACTGAAGCTTTCTTT; CDR3 protein: CASSEQGAGLNTEAFF; J gene: TRBJ1-1; V gene: TRBV6-1; clone size: NA; D gene: TRBD1
CDR3 DNA: TGTGCCACCAGCAGAGAGACAGGGGACTCCTACGAGCAGTACTTC; CDR3 protein: CATSRETGDSYEQYF; J gene: TRBJ2-7; V gene: TRBV15; clone size: NA; D gene: TRBD1
CDR3 DNA: TGTGCCAGCAGCTTATCGGGCCCTATCGACAGGGGGTCAGAAGCTTTCTTT; CDR3 protein: CASSLSGPIDRGSEAFF; J gene: TRBJ1-1; V gene: TRBV13; clone size: once; D gene: TRBD1
CDR3 DNA: TGTGCCAGCAGCCAAGTCCATCCAGGGGCCACTAATGAAAAACTGTTTTTT; CDR3 protein: CASSQVHPGATNEKLFF; J gene: TRBJ1-4; V gene: TRBV14; clone size: NA; D gene: NA
CDR3 DNA: TGTGCCACCAGCAAGGGGGTTAGTTTAAAGACCCAGTACTTC; CDR3 protein: CATSKGVSLKTQYF; J gene: TRBJ2-5; V gene: TRBV15; clone size: NA; D gene: NA
CDR3 DNA: TGTGCCAGCAGCCAAGAAGCACAGCCGAACACTGAAGCTTTCTTT; CDR3 protein: CASSQEAQPNTEAFF; J gene: TRBJ1-1; V gene: TRBV14; clone size: NA; D gene: NA